This T cell receptor beta chain was sequenced for a study of cytomegalovirus exposure and HLA in healthy donors. The PCR ran on 60 Vbeta and 13 Jbeta primers. This table comes from immunoSEQ multiplex PCR, and its TCRdb copy is limited to in-frame clones, with some not included. The sample contains roughly 150,000 clones, approximately 80% of which appear only once. CDR1 and CDR2 (germline): SGHRS, YFSETQ. V was clipped by 0 bases and J by 2 bases, with 11 bases between them. CDR3 length equals 15 residues. Study-wide results and caveats: A later look showed TCR association rates differing by HLA locus, highest for DRB1 and lowest for HLA-C. Clonal expansion was found to be greater in HLA-associated TCR beta chains than in equally common others in a later analysis. CMV serostatus was the sole immune exposure information available.

Turning to this clone: Its specificity is unknown.

J is TRBJ1-2 and V is TRBV5-1; a possible D gene is TRBD1 (6 bases). This clonotype was obtained from a woman aged 40-49 years in good health and CMV-seronegative. Specimen: PBMCs. CDR3 DNA sequence: TGCGCCAGCAGCTTGGAGCCGGGACAAAACTATGGCTACACCTTC. Protein sequence: CASSLEPGQNYGYTF.